The T cell receptor (beta chain) under discussion was sequenced for a study of tumor-infiltrating lymphocytes in localized non-small cell lung cancer. Study background: Several tumor histologies, both smoking statuses, and some post-neoadjuvant chemotherapy samples were included. Study-level findings and limits: Tumors had more T cell infiltration than uninvolved lung, per TCRbeta sequencing and CD3 counts.

Profiled with immunoSEQ multiplex PCR; TCRdb holds only in-frame clones, not every one. The data contain around 13,000 clones, 80% to 90% of them singletons. A word on this clone: Its antigen is unknown.

What was sequenced was uninvolved lung tissue not adjacent to the tumor. The TCR sequence derives from a human donor with non-small cell lung cancer.

The CDR3, as DNA: TGTGCCAGCAGCGGAGGGACAGGGGGCGAGCAGCCCCAGCATTTT. Protein: CASSGGTGGEQPQHF. The chain combines TRBV2 with TRBJ1-5; 12 bases line up with TRBD1. J was trimmed by 7 bases and V by 6 bases; bases with no gene match: 7. The germline V gene encodes CDR1 SNHLY and CDR2 FYNNEI. This CDR3 region has 15 residues.